The T cell receptor (beta chain) described here comes from a study of T cell responses to AZD1222 COVID-19 vaccine. The study's findings and limits: Donors in the cohort were predominantly white British and more often female, and clonal diversity was possibly underestimated. Regions left unmutated in variants are reportedly the target of nearly half of spike-specific TCRs. Vaccine-associated CD4 TCRs spanned spike, dominant at 160-218 and 743-854. Two AZD1222 administrations were followed by greater Spike-specific TCR breadth and depth.

Of note for this clone: Its specificity is not known.

Method: immunoSEQ multiplex PCR; TCRdb's copy keeps in-frame clones and lacks some. The sample lists 95,000 to 100,000 clones; roughly nine tenths were seen once. This CDR3 contains 14 residues. Trimming shortened V by 4 bases and J by 4 bases, and 11 bases separated the two germline ends. Germline assignment: CDR1 SGHKS and CDR2 YYEKEE (reference sequence). The J gene is TRBJ1-4, the V gene TRBV5-5, with TRBD1 as a possible D gene (5 bases). This receptor was taken from an adult in good health. The sample here was peripheral blood, taken on day 0 of AZD1222 vaccination. CDR3 DNA sequence: TGTGCCAGCAGCGAGGGACGGTTTAATGAAAAACTGTTTTTT. Its protein product is CASSEGRFNEKLFF.